The source of this T cell receptor (beta chain) is a study of T cells in Graves' hyperthyroidism and ophthalmopathy. V gave up 2 bases and J gave up 5 bases; unmatched junction bases: 5. There are 14 residues in the CDR3. CDR1 is SGHVS, CDR2 FNYEAQ, per germline. This clonotype was counted at least ten times. The TCR beta CDR3 regions underwent amplification using RNA transcripts as the source. HTBI primers were the set used in a first-round RT-PCR of the TCR CDR3. TCRdb re-analysed the multiplex PCR reads in MiXCR, keeping a single row per CDR3 protein. The sample consists of approximately 400,000 distinct CDR3 sequences, roughly 13% of them appearing once.

The chain combines TRBV7-6 with TRBJ1-2, with 7 bases that match TRBD1. This receptor was identified in a man between 45 and 60 years old with Graves' ophthalmopathy. The sequenced material came from blood. For the CDR3, the DNA is TGTGCCAGCAGCTTAAAACAGGGGAAGTATGGCTACACCTTC. Translating gives CASSLKQGKYGYTF.